Listed below are T cell receptor beta chains from one sample, sequenced in a study of blood T cell repertoires in COVID-19. Clones were read by immunoSEQ multiplex PCR, and TCRdb kept only the in-frame ones, dropping some. The table has 65,000 or so clones, roughly 80% seen once; the top ten hold about 0.83%. The sample consisted of peripheral blood. All receptors derive from a woman in her 70s with acute or convalescent COVID-19. The conserved cysteine and the conserved F or W are not part of the CDR3 here. Each record gives: J gene, V gene, CDR3 protein.

J gene: TRBJ2-2
V gene: TRBV5-4
CDR3 protein: ASSLGGGRTGELF

J gene: TRBJ2-5
V gene: TRBV5-4
CDR3 protein: ASSLAQTNQETQY

J gene: TRBJ2-7
V gene: TRBV15
CDR3 protein: ATSREGTSFYEQY

J gene: TRBJ2-7
V gene: TRBV18
CDR3 protein: ASSPPGTSHSYEQY

J gene: TRBJ2-7
V gene: TRBV2
CDR3 protein: ASSESLGSYEQY

J gene: TRBJ2-2
V gene: TRBV3-1/TRBV3-2
CDR3 protein: ASSQTGGGAGELF

J gene: TRBJ2-1
V gene: TRBV28
CDR3 protein: ASSNVAGGGNEQF

J gene: TRBJ2-5
V gene: TRBV12-3/TRBV12-4
CDR3 protein: ASERGSQETQY

J gene: TRBJ2-7
V gene: TRBV19
CDR3 protein: ASSRSDTSEQY

J gene: TRBJ2-6
V gene: TRBV2
CDR3 protein: ASSDPGTSGANVLT

J gene: TRBJ2-1
V gene: TRBV3-1/TRBV3-2
CDR3 protein: ASSPGTGPHNEQF

J gene: TRBJ2-7
V gene: TRBV11-3
CDR3 protein: ASSLELGGEQY

J gene: TRBJ2-5
V gene: TRBV7-2
CDR3 protein: ASRTSGGETQY

J gene: TRBJ1-5
V gene: TRBV6-5
CDR3 protein: ASSYGPSNQPQH

J gene: TRBJ1-1
V gene: TRBV7-2
CDR3 protein: ASNQGAGTEAF

J gene: TRBJ2-5
V gene: TRBV1
CDR3 protein: TSSLSNKFRRYQETQY

J gene: TRBJ2-3
V gene: TRBV18
CDR3 protein: ASSVGQGGTDTQY

J gene: TRBJ2-2
V gene: TRBV27
CDR3 protein: ASSLSLAGGRIGELF

J gene: TRBJ1-4
V gene: TRBV2
CDR3 protein: ASSEWGVSGEKLF

J gene: TRBJ1-2
V gene: TRBV15
CDR3 protein: ATSRDQLQVYGYT

J gene: TRBJ1-5
V gene: TRBV30
CDR3 protein: AWSLNRDQPQH

J gene: TRBJ2-1
V gene: TRBV4-3
CDR3 protein: ASSPHGGQAYNEQF

J gene: TRBJ1-1
V gene: TRBV30
CDR3 protein: AWSDTDTEAF

J gene: TRBJ1-4
V gene: TRBV9
CDR3 protein: ASSVGPGEKLF

J gene: TRBJ1-1
V gene: TRBV7-2
CDR3 protein: ASSFPGSSTEAF

J gene: TRBJ2-6
V gene: TRBV5-6
CDR3 protein: ASSWRGSGANVLT

J gene: TRBJ2-1
V gene: TRBV24-1
CDR3 protein: ATRTSGSSYNEQF

J gene: TRBJ2-7
V gene: TRBV6-5
CDR3 protein: ASSYSHRGEQY

J gene: TRBJ2-5
V gene: TRBV13
CDR3 protein: ASSLLAGGLADVQETQY

J gene: TRBJ2-7
V gene: TRBV19
CDR3 protein: ASTRTGTGTYEQY

J gene: TRBJ2-7
V gene: TRBV5-4
CDR3 protein: ASSWERGSSYEQY

J gene: TRBJ2-2
V gene: TRBV19
CDR3 protein: ASRERQGTTGELF

J gene: TRBJ1-2
V gene: TRBV29-1
CDR3 protein: SVTLSANYGYT

J gene: TRBJ2-5
V gene: TRBV11-2
CDR3 protein: ASSSGTETQY

J gene: TRBJ1-3
V gene: TRBV5-1
CDR3 protein: TSSRETGNTIY

J gene: TRBJ1-5
V gene: TRBV6-2/TRBV6-3
CDR3 protein: ASSPPTGGNQPQH

J gene: TRBJ1-3
V gene: TRBV27
CDR3 protein: ASSFSSLNTIY